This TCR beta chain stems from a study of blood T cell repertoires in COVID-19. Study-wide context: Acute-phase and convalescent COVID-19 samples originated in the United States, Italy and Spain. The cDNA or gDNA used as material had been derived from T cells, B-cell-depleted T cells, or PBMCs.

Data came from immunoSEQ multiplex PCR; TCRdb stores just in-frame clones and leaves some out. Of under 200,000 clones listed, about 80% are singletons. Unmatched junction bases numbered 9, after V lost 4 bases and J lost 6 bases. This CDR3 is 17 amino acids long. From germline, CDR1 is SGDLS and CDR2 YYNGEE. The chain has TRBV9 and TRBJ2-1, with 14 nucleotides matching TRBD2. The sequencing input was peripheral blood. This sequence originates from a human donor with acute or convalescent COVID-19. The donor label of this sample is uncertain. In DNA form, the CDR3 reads TGTGCCAGCAGCCCCTACGGACTAGCGGGAGGCGGCAATGAGCAGTTCTTC. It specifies CASSPYGLAGGGNEQFF.